This is a list of T cell receptor beta chains from one sample in a study of beta chain features in type 1 diabetes. Data came from immunoSEQ multiplex PCR; TCRdb stores just in-frame clones and leaves some out. Here the sample spans 600,000 to 700,000 clones, around 12% being singletons. The material sequenced was naive CD4+ T cells from blood. These receptors all stem from a man in his thirties or forties with type 1 diabetes. Each CDR3 is given with its conserved first and last residue. D genes are given only for firm matches. Not every row has a clone size; where given, it reads once, few, many or a size class.

clone_size: few
v_call: TRBV29-1
j_call: TRBJ2-2
d_call: TRBD1
cdr3_nt: TGCAGCGCATCAACCGGGACAGGGCGAACCGGGGAGCTGTTTTTT
cdr3_aa: CSASTGTGRTGELFF

clone_size: .
v_call: TRBV4-3
j_call: TRBJ2-2
d_call: TRBD2
cdr3_nt: TGCGCCAGCAGCCAAGAAGGGATAGCGGGGTTCACCGGGGAGCTGTTTTTT
cdr3_aa: CASSQEGIAGFTGELFF

clone_size: once
v_call: TRBV5-1
j_call: TRBJ1-1
d_call: .
cdr3_nt: TGCGCCAGCAGCCTAGAGTGGGGCAGGGACACTGAAGCTTTCTTT
cdr3_aa: CASSLEWGRDTEAFF

clone_size: few
v_call: TRBV7-9
j_call: TRBJ1-2
d_call: .
cdr3_nt: TGTGCCAGCACCCCAGGGAACAGGGTAGGAGGCTACACCTTC
cdr3_aa: CASTPGNRVGGYTF

clone_size: few
v_call: TRBV7-2
j_call: TRBJ1-2
d_call: TRBD1
cdr3_nt: TGTGCCAGCAGCTTTGGCAACAGGGGGAGGTCTAACTATGGCTACACCTTC
cdr3_aa: CASSFGNRGRSNYGYTF

clone_size: .
v_call: TRBV11-2
j_call: TRBJ2-5
d_call: TRBD1
cdr3_nt: TGTGCCAGCAGCCCGGGGACAGAAGAGACCCAGTACTTC
cdr3_aa: CASSPGTEETQYF

clone_size: few
v_call: TRBV27
j_call: TRBJ2-7
d_call: TRBD1
cdr3_nt: TGTGCCAGCAGAAGGCCTGGACAGGGTCGGAACGAGCAGTACTTC
cdr3_aa: CASRRPGQGRNEQYF

clone_size: .
v_call: TRBV7-2
j_call: TRBJ2-6
d_call: .
cdr3_nt: TGTGCCAGCAGCTTAGGGCGACTAGCTGGGGCCAACGTCCTGACTTTC
cdr3_aa: CASSLGRLAGANVLTF

clone_size: few
v_call: TRBV28
j_call: TRBJ1-2
d_call: .
cdr3_nt: TGTGCCAGCAGTTTATATGGCAGCTGGCCTGGCTACACCTTC
cdr3_aa: CASSLYGSWPGYTF

clone_size: .
v_call: TRBV20-1
j_call: TRBJ2-5
d_call: .
cdr3_nt: TGCAGTGCTAGAAGTTTGGAGACCCAGTACTTC
cdr3_aa: CSARSLETQYF

clone_size: .
v_call: TRBV29-1
j_call: TRBJ1-5
d_call: .
cdr3_nt: TGCAGTGTAGCTTCTGGGGAAAATCAGCCCCAGCATTTT
cdr3_aa: CSVASGENQPQHF

clone_size: .
v_call: TRBV2
j_call: TRBJ1-5
d_call: .
cdr3_nt: TGTGCCAGCAGTGAGACAGTTGATCAGCCCCAGCATTTT
cdr3_aa: CASSETVDQPQHF

clone_size: few
v_call: TRBV27
j_call: TRBJ2-2
d_call: TRBD2
cdr3_nt: TGTGCCAGCAGACCGGGACTAGGGGCCCGGGGCACCGGGGAGCTGTTTTTT
cdr3_aa: CASRPGLGARGTGELFF

clone_size: few
v_call: TRBV29-1
j_call: TRBJ1-3
d_call: .
cdr3_nt: TGCAGCGTTTTCCCAGGGGCTGGAAACACCATATATTTT
cdr3_aa: CSVFPGAGNTIYF

clone_size: few
v_call: TRBV30
j_call: TRBJ1-2
d_call: .
cdr3_nt: TGTGCCTGGAGTAAGGCAGGGTATGGCTACACCTTC
cdr3_aa: CAWSKAGYGYTF

clone_size: few
v_call: TRBV10-3
j_call: TRBJ1-6
d_call: .
cdr3_nt: TGTGCCATGCCGCTATTGGGGGCCCTCCACTTT
cdr3_aa: CAMPLLGALHF

clone_size: few
v_call: TRBV7-2
j_call: TRBJ2-4
d_call: TRBD1
cdr3_nt: TGTGCCAGCAGCTCTCGGACAGGGGACATTCAGTACTTC
cdr3_aa: CASSSRTGDIQYF

clone_size: .
v_call: TRBV25-1
j_call: TRBJ1-2
d_call: .
cdr3_nt: TGTGCCAGCAGCCGATATGGCTACACCTTC
cdr3_aa: CASSRYGYTF

clone_size: .
v_call: TRBV4-3
j_call: TRBJ1-6
d_call: .
cdr3_nt: TGCGCCAGCAGCCAAGACTTAGTCGGTTGGGATTCACCCCTCCACTTT
cdr3_aa: CASSQDLVGWDSPLHF

clone_size: few
v_call: TRBV28
j_call: TRBJ2-5
d_call: .
cdr3_nt: TGTGCCAGCAGCCGAATCCGGGACGGAGAGACCCAGTACTTC
cdr3_aa: CASSRIRDGETQYF

clone_size: few
v_call: TRBV4-3
j_call: TRBJ2-7
d_call: .
cdr3_nt: TGCGCCAGCAGCCAAGATCGAGACCATCCCTACGAGCAGTACTTC
cdr3_aa: CASSQDRDHPYEQYF

clone_size: .
v_call: TRBV18
j_call: TRBJ2-2
d_call: .
cdr3_nt: TGTGCCAGCTCACCCACATGGGAGCTGTTTTTT
cdr3_aa: CASSPTWELFF

clone_size: few
v_call: TRBV19
j_call: TRBJ2-1
d_call: .
cdr3_nt: TGTGCCGCTGGGGGGCGGTACGACTACAATGAGCAGTTCTTC
cdr3_aa: CAAGGRYDYNEQFF

clone_size: few
v_call: TRBV11-3
j_call: TRBJ2-2
d_call: TRBD2
cdr3_nt: TGTGCCAGCAGCTTACCTTCGGCGGGGGGCACCGGGGAGCTGTTTTTT
cdr3_aa: CASSLPSAGGTGELFF

clone_size: few
v_call: TRBV6-5
j_call: TRBJ2-5
d_call: .
cdr3_nt: TGTGCCAGCAGGCAGGGCGGGGAGACCCAGTACTTC
cdr3_aa: CASRQGGETQYF

clone_size: few
v_call: TRBV7-9
j_call: TRBJ2-7
d_call: TRBD1
cdr3_nt: TGTGCCAGCAGACGGACAGGTTCCTACGAGCAGTACTTC
cdr3_aa: CASRRTGSYEQYF

clone_size: .
v_call: TRBV6-6
j_call: TRBJ1-6
d_call: .
cdr3_nt: TGTGCCAGCAGCCCCTTAGGGGAATGGGATTCACCCCTCCACTTT
cdr3_aa: CASSPLGEWDSPLHF

clone_size: .
v_call: TRBV25-1
j_call: TRBJ2-3
d_call: .
cdr3_nt: TGTGCCAGCAGTGAATCACGCCGCGGGGGCGACTCAGATACGCAGTATTTT
cdr3_aa: CASSESRRGGDSDTQYF

clone_size: few
v_call: TRBV5-1
j_call: TRBJ2-1
d_call: .
cdr3_nt: TGCGCCAGCAGCTTAGCGGGCCTCAACACCCAGCAGTTCTTC
cdr3_aa: CASSLAGLNTQQFF

clone_size: few
v_call: TRBV11-2
j_call: TRBJ1-5
d_call: .
cdr3_nt: TGTGCCAGCTCAGACAGAGATGTAAATCAGCCCCAGCATTTT
cdr3_aa: CASSDRDVNQPQHF

clone_size: few
v_call: TRBV5-6
j_call: TRBJ1-6
d_call: .
cdr3_nt: TGTGCCAGCAGCTTCGTCGGGGGAGGGAGGTCACCCCTCCACTTT
cdr3_aa: CASSFVGGGRSPLHF

clone_size: many
v_call: TRBV7-9
j_call: TRBJ2-3
d_call: .
cdr3_nt: TGTGCCAGCAGCTTAGGAGGCACAGATACGCAGTATTTT
cdr3_aa: CASSLGGTDTQYF